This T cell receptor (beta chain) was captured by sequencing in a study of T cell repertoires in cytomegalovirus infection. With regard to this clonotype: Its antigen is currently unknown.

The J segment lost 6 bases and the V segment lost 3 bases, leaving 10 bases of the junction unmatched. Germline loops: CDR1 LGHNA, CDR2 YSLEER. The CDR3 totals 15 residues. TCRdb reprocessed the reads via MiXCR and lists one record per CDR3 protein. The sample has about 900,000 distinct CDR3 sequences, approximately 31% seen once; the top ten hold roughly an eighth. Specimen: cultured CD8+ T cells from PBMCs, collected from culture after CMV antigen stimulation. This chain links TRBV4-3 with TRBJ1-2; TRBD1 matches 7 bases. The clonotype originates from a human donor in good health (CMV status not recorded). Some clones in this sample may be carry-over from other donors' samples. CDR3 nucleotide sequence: TGCGCCAGCAGCCAGGAACCTCATGACAGGGATGGCTACACCTTC. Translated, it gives CASSQEPHDRDGYTF.